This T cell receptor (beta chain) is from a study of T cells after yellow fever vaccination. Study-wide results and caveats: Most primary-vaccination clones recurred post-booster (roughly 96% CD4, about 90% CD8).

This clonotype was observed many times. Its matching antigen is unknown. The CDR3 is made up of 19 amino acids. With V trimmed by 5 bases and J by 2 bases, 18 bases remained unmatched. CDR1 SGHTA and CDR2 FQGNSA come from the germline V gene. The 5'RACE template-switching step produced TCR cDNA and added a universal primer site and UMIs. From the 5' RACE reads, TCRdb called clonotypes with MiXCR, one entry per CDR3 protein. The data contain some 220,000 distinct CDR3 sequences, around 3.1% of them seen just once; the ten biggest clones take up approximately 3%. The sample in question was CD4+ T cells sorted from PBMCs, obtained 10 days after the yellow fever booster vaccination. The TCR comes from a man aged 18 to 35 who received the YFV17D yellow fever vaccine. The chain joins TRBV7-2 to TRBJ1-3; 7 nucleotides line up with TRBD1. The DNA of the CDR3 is TGTGCCAGCAGCGCACGGCCCTTTACAGGGGTTATACCTGGAAACACCATATATTTT. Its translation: CASSARPFTGVIPGNTIYF.